This T cell receptor (beta chain) was documented in a study of shared clonotypes between healthy human individuals. About the study: CD8 memory received one plate per donor, CD8 naive two, CD4 memory three and CD4 naive three.

Germline CDR1 is MNHEY and CDR2 is SVGAGI. V was cut by 0 bases and J by 0 bases, with 9 bases left in between. CDR3 size: 16 residues. Both CD45RO+ cells and CCR7-negative CD45RA+ TemRA cells were combined to make up CD8 memory. Sorted-subset replicate PCR reactions were performed with around 200 ng DNA, corresponding to tens of thousands of T cell genomes. Produced via immunoSEQ multiplex PCR; TCRdb's table is partial and in-frame only. The table includes over 300,000 clones, roughly 84% detected once. Study-level points and caveats: Compared with memory subsets, naive subsets generally had larger estimated richness.

As for this clone: Its antigen is still unknown.

The J gene is TRBJ2-1, the V gene TRBV6-5; possibly TRBD1 for D (5 bases). This receptor was identified in a man aged 18 to 30 in good health. Sequencing was carried out using memory CD8+ T cells sorted from blood. Subset described: CD45RO+ cells pooled with CCR7-negative TemRA cells. DNA for the CDR3: TGTGCCAGCAGTTACTCGCAGGGAAGCTCCTACAATGAGCAGTTCTTC. Residues: CASSYSQGSSYNEQFF.